Detailed here is one TCR beta chain. As yet, its antigen is unknown. Clones were read by immunoSEQ multiplex PCR, and TCRdb kept only the in-frame ones, dropping some. Seen here are about 40,000 clones, around 66% observed once, and the top ten hold under 15%. This sample is drawn from a study of vaccination effects on CD4 cells after COVID-19. ViraFEST used viral peptide pools to expand antigen-specific CD4+ T cells before sequencing. Following an approximately eleven-day culture, CD4+ T cells were purified. The healthy vaccine recipients, who had no prior SARS-CoV-2 infection, showed negative nucleocapsid antibodies. On days 3 and 7, fresh IL-2 medium replaced half the medium. The sequences come from CD4+ T cells from PBMCs cultured with HCoV-OC43 spike peptides, collected before COVID-19 vaccination. Subset: HCoV-OC43 spike overlapping peptide pool stimulation. The sequence came from a human donor who received a COVID-19 vaccine.

The CDR3 reads CASSPGRLNTGELFF. The CDR3 nucleotides are TGTGCCAGCAGTCCGGGACGGTTGAACACCGGGGAGCTGTTTTTT. The V and J genes are TRBV7-9 and TRBJ2-2; D is tentatively TRBD1 or TRBD2 (5 bases each). The V gene's germline CDR1 is SEHNR and CDR2 FQNEAQ (reference sequence). V was pared by 6 bases and J by 1 base, with 12 bases between. CDR3 length: 15 amino acids.